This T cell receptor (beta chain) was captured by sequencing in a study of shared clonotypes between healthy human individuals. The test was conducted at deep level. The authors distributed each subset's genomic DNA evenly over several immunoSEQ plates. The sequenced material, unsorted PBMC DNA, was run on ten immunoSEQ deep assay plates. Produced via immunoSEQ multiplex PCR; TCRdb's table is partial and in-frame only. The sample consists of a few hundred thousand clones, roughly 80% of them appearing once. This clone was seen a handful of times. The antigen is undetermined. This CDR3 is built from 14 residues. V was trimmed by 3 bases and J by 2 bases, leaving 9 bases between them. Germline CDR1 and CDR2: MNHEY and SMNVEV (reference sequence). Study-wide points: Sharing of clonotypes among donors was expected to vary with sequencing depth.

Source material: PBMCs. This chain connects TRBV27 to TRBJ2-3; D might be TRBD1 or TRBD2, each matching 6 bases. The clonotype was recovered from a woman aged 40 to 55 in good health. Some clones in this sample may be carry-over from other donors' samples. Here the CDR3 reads CASSFGGDTDTQYF. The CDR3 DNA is TGTGCCAGCAGTTTCGGGGGCGACACAGATACGCAGTATTTT.